These 24 T cell receptor beta chains share one sample of origin, sequenced in a study of T cell responses to AZD1222 COVID-19 vaccine. Generated by immunoSEQ multiplex PCR, the TCRdb table keeps only in-frame clones and is missing some. The sample has around 100,000 clones, about 89% seen once. The sequenced sample was peripheral blood, obtained on day 0 of MenACWY control vaccination. The receptor set was obtained from an adult in good health.

This chain joins TRBV4-2 and TRBJ1-6; possibly TRBD1 for D (5 bases). CDR1 LGHNA and CDR2 YNFKEQ come from the germline V gene. Trimming shortened V by 0 bases and J by 7 bases, and 10 bases separated the two germline ends. The CDR3 runs to 15 residues. The CDR3 DNA reads TGTGCCAGCAGCCAAGATTTATGGGGGAATTCACCCCTCCACTTT. It encodes CASSQDLWGNSPLHF.

On this clone itself: An end of the junction differs from the germline gene, which may be a read error. The gene calls are TRBV7-7 and TRBJ1-3, with no clear D. The CDR3 has 15 amino acids. Germline V lookup: CDR1 SSHAT, CDR2 FNYEAQ (reference sequence). This chain's CDR3 is CASSPLRQVGNTIYF. The CDR3 coding sequence is TGTGCTAGCAGCCCCCTGAGGCAGGTCGGAAACACCATATATTTT.

This clone was observed a single time. CDR3 nucleotides: TGTGCCAGCAGCTCCACGGACGACGGGGGTTATGAGCAGTACTTC. Protein: CASSSTDDGGYEQYF. The V call is TRBV11-3, the J call TRBJ2-7, with D tentatively TRBD2 (6 bases). V was shortened by 4 bases and J by 7 bases, with 20 bases between the two germline ends. The germline gives CDR1 SGHNT, CDR2 YENEEA. There are 15 residues in the CDR3.

This clone has a single count. The CDR3 DNA reads as TGTGCCAGCAGTTATTGGGACAGAGGCTATGGCTACACCTTC. Encoded protein: CASSYWDRGYGYTF. The chain carries TRBV6-2 or TRBV6-3 and TRBJ1-2; 7 bases match TRBD1. The CDR3 loop spans 14 amino acids. CDR1 is MNHEY, CDR2 SVGEGT, per germline. Germline trimming cut 3 bases from V and 4 bases from J; bases unmatched to any gene: 5.

V gene TRBV11-2 combines with J gene TRBJ1-2; TRBD1 matches at 8 bases. Germline V lookup: CDR1 SGHAT, CDR2 FQNNGV. V shed 4 bases and J 1 base; nucleotides not matched to a gene: 8. The CDR3 totals 16 residues. The CDR3 DNA follows: TGTGCCAGCAGCTCCTGGGACAGGCCTGATAACTATGGCTACACCTTC. It yields the protein CASSSWDRPDNYGYTF.

The CDR3 is CAISARTGGNYGYTF. The CDR3 DNA follows: TGTGCCATCAGTGCGAGGACAGGGGGTAACTATGGCTACACCTTC. The gene calls are TRBV10-3 and TRBJ1-2, with 10 bases identical to TRBD1. Trimming took 4 bases from V and 1 from J; bases not matched to a gene: 3. Per the germline V gene, CDR1 is ENHRY and CDR2 is SYGVKD. The CDR3 is made up of 15 amino acids.

The chain uses TRBV4-3 and TRBJ2-7, with D possibly called TRBD1 or TRBD2 (5 bases each). Per the germline V gene, CDR1 is LGHNA and CDR2 is YSLEER. CDR3 size: 14 residues. The V and J ends lost 1 base and 2 bases respectively, with 9 bases between them. CDR3 in amino acids: CASSQGRGTYEQYF. CDR3 bases: TGCGCCAGCAGCCAAGGCCGGGGCACCTACGAGCAGTACTTC.

V usage is TRBV18 and J usage is TRBJ1-6; 8 nucleotides line up with TRBD1. The germline gives CDR1 KGHSH, CDR2 LQKENI. V lost 3 bases to trimming and J lost 5 bases; unmatched junction nucleotides: 0. The CDR3 runs 14 residues. The CDR3 sequence is CASSPGQDNSPLHF. The DNA for the CDR3 is TGTGCCAGCTCACCGGGACAGGATAATTCACCCCTCCACTTT.

The chain couples TRBV7-3 to TRBJ1-1; D possibly corresponds to TRBD1 (6 bases). Trimming stripped 2 bases from V and 4 bases from J, with 11 bases between. The germline V gene has CDR1 SGHTA and CDR2 FQGTGA. CDR3 length: 14 amino acids. CDR3 loop: CASSLSTGSTEAFF. CDR3 coding DNA: TGTGCCAGCAGCTTATCGACAGGATCCACTGAAGCTTTCTTT.

This clone was seen a handful of times. The chain joins TRBV29-1 to TRBJ1-5; 10 nucleotides agree with TRBD1. Losses at the gene ends were 5 bases for V and 6 bases for J; bases not matched to a gene: 4. The CDR3 runs 13 residues. Germline V lookup: CDR1 SQVTM, CDR2 ANQGSEA. The CDR3 sequence is CSVRDRGGQPQHF. In nucleotides, the CDR3 is TGCAGCGTTCGGGACAGGGGCGGTCAGCCCCAGCATTTT.

This clone was found once. The V gene is TRBV2, the J gene TRBJ1-2, with 7 bases aligning to TRBD1. The CDR3 has 13 amino acids. Germline values: CDR1 SNHLY, CDR2 FYNNEI. Trimming cost V 6 bases and J 2 bases; bases outside gene matches: 3. The CDR3 coding sequence is TGTGCCAGCAGACCGGGACAGAACTATGGCTACACCTTC. It encodes CASRPGQNYGYTF. The whole variable domain, remainder taken from reference TRBV2 and TRBJ1-2, is EPEVTQTPSHQVTQMGQEVILRCVPISNHLYFYWYRQILGQKVEFLVSFYNNEISEKSEIFDDQFSVERPDGSNFTLKIRSTKLEDSAMYFCASRPGQNYGYTFGSGTRLTVV.

CDR3 amino acids: CASSRDTANYGYTF. In DNA, the CDR3 is TGTGCCAGTAGTAGGGACACTGCTAACTATGGCTACACCTTC. The rearrangement uses TRBV19 and TRBJ1-2; possibly TRBD1 for D (6 bases). V lost 4 bases, J lost 0 bases, and 9 bases lay in between. Germline CDR1 LNHDA, CDR2 SQIVND (reference sequence). The CDR3 has 14 amino acids.

The chain has TRBV5-1 and TRBJ2-3, with TRBD2 as a possible D gene (6 bases). Trimming cost V 0 bases and J 1 base, with 9 bases left between them. Looked up from germline, CDR1 is SGHRS and CDR2 is YFSETQ. The CDR3 has 15 residues. The CDR3 spells CASSLGSSGTDTQYF. The DNA of the CDR3 is TGCGCCAGCAGCTTGGGATCTAGCGGCACAGATACGCAGTATTTT.

The V gene is TRBV5-1, the J gene TRBJ1-5, with TRBD1 identical over 7 bases. Germline CDR1 is SGHRS and CDR2 is YFSETQ. The V segment lost 5 bases and the J segment 7 bases; nucleotides outside the gene matches: 12. The CDR3 is made up of 15 amino acids. Here the CDR3 DNA reads TGCGCCAGCAGGGTAGGGACAGCCCTCGGGCAGCCCCAGCATTTT. As protein: CASRVGTALGQPQHF.

J is TRBJ1-2 and V is TRBV5-1; weak D call: TRBD1 (6 bases). Germline loops: CDR1 SGHRS, CDR2 YFSETQ. CDR3 length equals 14 residues. The ends were cut back, 0 bases at V and 6 bases at J, with 12 bases in the middle. CDR3 DNA sequence: TGCGCCAGCAGCTTGGCCTTAGGGGGGGATGGCTACACCTTC. Translated: CASSLALGGDGYTF.

The genes are TRBV9 and TRBJ1-1; 8 bases are shared with TRBD1. V lost 3 bases and J lost 4; bases outside the gene matches: 8. This CDR3 is built from 15 residues. Looked up from germline, CDR1 is SGDLS and CDR2 is YYNGEE. The CDR3 DNA follows: TGTGCCAGCAGCGGAACAGGGGGAATGGGCACTGAAGCTTTCTTT. It translates to CASSGTGGMGTEAFF.

The chain links TRBV28 to TRBJ1-2; 8 nucleotides match TRBD1. The CDR3 covers 13 residues. The germline V gene encodes CDR1 MDHEN and CDR2 SYDVKM. The V gene end was trimmed by 6 bases and the J gene end by 7 bases; junction bases not matched to a gene: 7. The CDR3, as DNA: TGTGCCAGCAGCCCGGGACAGGTACCTGGCTACACCTTC. It specifies CASSPGQVPGYTF.

The chain joins TRBV28 to TRBJ2-7; D perhaps matches TRBD1 (5 bases). V lost 5 bases and J 4 bases, leaving 15 bases between the germline ends. The CDR3 has 14 residues. Germline V gene data show CDR1 as MDHEN and CDR2 as SYDVKM. The CDR3 loop is CASSPPGPRYEQYF. The CDR3 region has the DNA TGTGCCAGCAGTCCCCCAGGGCCCCGGTACGAGCAGTACTTC.

The chain is built from TRBV11-2 and TRBJ2-2, with TRBD1 matching over 10 bases. The ends lost 5 bases at V and 5 bases at J; junction bases unmatched: 5. The germline gives CDR1 SGHAT, CDR2 FQNNGV. This CDR3 is built from 15 residues. The CDR3 here is CASSRDRGYTGELFF. CDR3 in DNA: TGTGCCAGCAGCAGGGACAGGGGATATACCGGGGAGCTGTTTTTT.

The chain has TRBV13 and TRBJ1-1; D unclear. Germline loops: CDR1 PRHDT, CDR2 FYEKMQ (reference sequence). The CDR3 runs to 13 residues. V was pared by 0 bases and J by 8 bases, with 10 bases between. CDR3 region: CASSLGRGSEAFF. The CDR3 DNA sequence: TGTGCCAGCAGCTTAGGCCGAGGATCGGAAGCTTTCTTT.

The chain uses TRBV12-3 or TRBV12-4 and TRBJ1-1, with D unclear. This CDR3 region has 13 residues. Trimming pared 5 bases from V and 5 bases from J, leaving 12 bases between. The CDR3 reads CASSLERDTEAFF. DNA of the CDR3: TGTGCCAGCAGTCTGGAGCGGGATACTGAAGCTTTCTTT.

This rearrangement joins TRBV29-1 to TRBJ1-1; D is uncertain. Germline CDR1 SQVTM, CDR2 ANQGSEA. V was pared by 4 bases and J by 5 bases, with 8 bases between. This CDR3 is 11 amino acids long. The CDR3 region has the DNA TGCAGCGTTGGTCGGGTTACTGAAGCTTTCTTT. Its translation: CSVGRVTEAFF.

The chain has TRBV5-1 and TRBJ2-2, with D maybe TRBD1 (6 bases). Germline CDR1 is SGHRS and CDR2 is YFSETQ. The CDR3 spans 16 residues. Deletions cut 7 bases from V and 4 bases from J, with 20 bases between. CDR3 nucleotide sequence: TGCGCCAGCCGCCCCCCTGGGACATTGACCACCGGGGAGCTGTTTTTT. It is translated as CASRPPGTLTTGELFF.

The chain recombines TRBV5-4 with TRBJ2-2; D might be TRBD1 (5 bases). V was cut by 0 bases and J by 2 bases, with 17 bases left in between. Germline V gives CDR1 SGHNT, CDR2 YYREEE (reference sequence). This CDR3 is built from 18 residues. The CDR3 DNA reads TGTGCCAGCAGCTTGGGGGGCAGGGCCGGACGCAACACCGGGGAGCTGTTTTTT. Protein product: CASSLGGRAGRNTGELFF.